These 27 T cell receptor beta chains originate from one sample sequenced in a study of CD8+ T cells in alopecia areata. Reverse transcribed after extraction, RNA yielded cDNA as the sequencing template. Assay: immunoSEQ multiplex PCR; the TCRdb copy retains only in-frame clones and omits some. This sample has over 200,000 clones, with about 64% found just once. Treatment defined: oral pan-JAK inhibitor, 5-10 mg twice daily. Here the sequenced sample was CD4+ T cells sorted from blood, taken at week 4, from a patient treated with tofacitinib. The receptors derive from a human donor with alopecia areata.

The CDR3 loop is CASSLGGTGHTEAFF. CDR3 nucleotide sequence: TGCGCCAGCAGCTTGGGCGGGACAGGGCACACTGAAGCTTTCTTT. The rearrangement joins TRBV5-1 to TRBJ1-1; 9 bases fit TRBD1. V shed 0 bases and J 3 bases; nucleotides not matched to a gene: 3. The V gene's germline CDR1 is SGHRS and CDR2 YFSETQ. This CDR3 has 15 residues.

J is TRBJ2-7 and V is TRBV30; D is tentatively TRBD1 or TRBD2 (5 bases each). CDR1 GTSNPN and CDR2 SVGIG come from the germline V gene (reference sequence). The length of the CDR3 is 17 residues. The V end lost 0 bases, the J end lost 3 bases, and 21 bases lay between the germline ends. DNA for the CDR3: TGTGCCTGGAGTGTACAGCCCAGGGTTGGGAGCAACTACGAGCAGTACTTC. It specifies CAWSVQPRVGSNYEQYF.

The rearrangement joins TRBV5-1 to TRBJ2-1; 10 bases agree with TRBD2. Germline assignment: CDR1 SGHRS and CDR2 YFSETQ. CDR3 size: 17 residues. Trimming at V came to 0 bases and at J to 4 bases, leaving 7 bases not matched to a gene. The CDR3 here is CASSLAGSSGGYNEQFF. In nucleotides, the CDR3 is TGCGCCAGCAGCTTGGCCGGCTCTAGCGGGGGATACAATGAGCAGTTCTTC.

The chain couples TRBV6-1 to TRBJ1-6; D not resolved. The germline V gene has CDR1 MNHNS and CDR2 SASEGT. The CDR3 has 16 residues. The V end was cut by 3 bases, the J end by 8 bases, with 17 bases between. CDR3 amino acids: CASSDLPLLRDSPLHF. The CDR3 DNA reads as TGTGCCAGCAGTGATTTGCCCCTCCTGCGGGATTCACCCCTCCACTTT.

The CDR3 nucleotides are TGTGCCAGCAGCTTAGCGGCAGCAGGGATAAATCAGCCCCAGCATTTT. It is translated as CASSLAAAGINQPQHF. The V and J genes are TRBV7-2 and TRBJ1-5; D might be TRBD1 (5 bases). Germline values: CDR1 SGHTA, CDR2 FQGNSA. The CDR3 contains 16 residues. V gave up 0 bases and J gave up 4 bases, with 13 bases separating them. The whole variable domain, filled in from reference TRBV7-2 and TRBJ1-5, reads GAGVSQSPSNKVTEKGKDVELRCDPISGHTALYWYRQSLGQGLEFLIYFQGNSAPDKSGLPSDRFSAERTGGSVSTLTIQRTQQEDSAVYLCASSLAAAGINQPQHFGDGTRLSIL.

In this sample, this clone turned up a few times. Different DNA sequences within this sample yield the same CDR3. V gene TRBV29-1 combines with J gene TRBJ2-3, with D unresolved. V was cut by 3 bases and J by 1 base, with 5 bases left in between. Germline lookup yields CDR1 SQVTM and CDR2 ANQGSEA. The CDR3 sequence is 12 residues long. CDR3 amino acids: CSVERGTDTQYF. The CDR3 region has the DNA TGCAGCGTTGAGCGTGGCACAGATACGCAGTATTTT.

This clone showed up just a few times. This chain uses TRBV6-1 with TRBJ1-5; D uncertain. CDR3 length equals 12 residues. CDR1 is MNHNS and CDR2 is SASEGT in the germline V gene. V was trimmed by 4 bases and J by 6 bases, leaving 7 bases between them. This chain's CDR3 is CASSGRFQPQHF. The CDR3 nucleotides read TGTGCCAGCAGTGGAAGGTTTCAGCCCCAGCATTTT.

A few counts support this clone. For the CDR3, the DNA is TGCGCCAGCAGCTTACTACCAACGTGGCAGACTGAAGCTTTCTTT. Translation: CASSLLPTWQTEAFF. The chain employs TRBV5-1 and TRBJ1-1; D not resolved. Per the germline V gene, CDR1 is SGHRS and CDR2 is YFSETQ. This CDR3 is 15 amino acids long. V was clipped by 2 bases and J by 5 bases, with 16 bases between them.

The genes are TRBV29-1 and TRBJ2-3, with D possibly matching TRBD1 (6 bases). The CDR3 contains 13 residues. The V and J ends lost 5 bases and 3 bases respectively, with 12 bases between them. From germline, CDR1 is SQVTM and CDR2 ANQGSEA. CDR3 loop: CSVKQQGTDTQYF. The CDR3 region has the DNA TGCAGCGTTAAACAACAGGGTACAGATACGCAGTATTTT.

The sample holds a few counts of this clone. The chain uses TRBV19 and TRBJ2-7, with 8 bases that match TRBD1. The ends lost 5 bases at V and 3 bases at J; junction bases unmatched: 6. This CDR3 is 14 amino acids long. The germline V gene has CDR1 LNHDA and CDR2 SQIVND (reference sequence). As DNA, the CDR3 is TGTGCCAGTAGTGGTGACAGGGGAGTCTACGAGCAGTACTTC. Translated, it gives CASSGDRGVYEQYF.

This clone showed up just a few times. V is TRBV29-1 and J is TRBJ1-6; TRBD1 might be the D (5 bases). From germline, CDR1 is SQVTM and CDR2 ANQGSEA. The CDR3 length is 14 residues. The V gene lost 3 bases and the J gene lost 10 bases, with 16 bases spanning the gap. The CDR3 here is CSVDGSQARSPLHF. Here the CDR3 DNA reads TGCAGCGTTGATGGGTCACAGGCCCGGTCACCCCTCCACTTT.

The genes are TRBV29-1 and TRBJ2-2, with TRBD1 matching 10 bases. The CDR3 spans 15 residues. Germline V CDR1 and CDR2: SQVTM, ANQGSEA. J lost 5 bases, V lost 7 bases, and 10 bases had no gene match. CDR3 protein: CSASWTGGETGELFF. CDR3 coding DNA: TGCAGCGCCTCATGGACAGGGGGAGAGACCGGGGAGCTGTTTTTT.

The chain uses TRBV18 and TRBJ2-5, with D maybe TRBD2 (7 bases). Per germline, CDR1 KGHSH and CDR2 LQKENI. The V end was cut by 3 bases, the J end by 5 bases, with 16 bases between. CDR3 length equals 15 residues. The CDR3 here is CASSPPRGGMETQYF. The CDR3 nucleotides read TGTGCCAGCTCACCCCCGAGGGGGGGGATGGAGACCCAGTACTTC.

The chain combines TRBV6-5 with TRBJ1-2; D remains ambiguous. The CDR3 consists of 13 residues. The germline V and J ends were trimmed by 4 bases and 4 bases, with 10 bases remaining between them. Germline V gene sequence: CDR1 MNHEY, CDR2 SVGAGI. CDR3 amino acids: CASSSTRGYGYTF. The CDR3 nucleotides are TGTGCCAGCAGTTCCACGCGTGGCTATGGCTACACCTTC.

CDR3 amino acids: CSVEGPGRYGYTF. In DNA form, the CDR3 reads TGCAGCGTTGAAGGCCCCGGGAGGTATGGCTACACCTTC. The rearrangement links TRBV29-1 to TRBJ1-2; D uncertain. Germline V gene sequence: CDR1 SQVTM, CDR2 ANQGSEA. The CDR3 has 13 amino acids. The V end lost 1 base, the J end lost 5 bases, and 11 bases lay between the germline ends.

The chain couples TRBV29-1 to TRBJ2-1, with D perhaps matching TRBD2 (6 bases). This CDR3 has 14 residues. Germline values: CDR1 SQVTM, CDR2 ANQGSEA. V lost 6 bases, J lost 0 bases, and 12 bases lay in between. In DNA form, the CDR3 reads TGCAGCGTCGCCCGGCGGGGCTCCTACAATGAGCAGTTCTTC. Translated: CSVARRGSYNEQFF.

V gene TRBV19 combines with J gene TRBJ1-5; 9 nucleotides agree with TRBD1. This CDR3 region has 17 residues. V shed 4 bases, J shed 0 bases, and the junction held 7 bases outside the gene matches. Per the germline V gene, CDR1 is LNHDA and CDR2 is SQIVND (reference sequence). The CDR3 bases are TGTGCCAGTAGTACCTCCGGGACAGGGTATAGCAATCAGCCCCAGCATTTT. Protein product: CASSTSGTGYSNQPQHF.

The V gene is TRBV7-8, the J gene TRBJ2-7, with 7 bases aligning to TRBD1. V trimming: 5 bases; J trimming: 5 bases; junction bases outside the gene matches: 9. This CDR3 comprises 14 residues. The V gene's germline CDR1 is SGHVS and CDR2 FQNEAQ. CDR3 amino acids: CASSNRGFRNEQYF. The CDR3, as DNA: TGTGCCAGCAGCAACAGGGGCTTTAGGAACGAGCAGTACTTC.

The V call is TRBV19, the J call TRBJ1-1, with 9 bases identical to TRBD1. There are 14 residues in the CDR3. V trimming: 5 bases; J trimming: 2 bases; junction bases outside the gene matches: 3. CDR1 is LNHDA, CDR2 SQIVND, per germline (reference sequence). In DNA form, the CDR3 reads TGTGCCAGTAGTGCGGGACAGGGAAACACTGAAGCTTTCTTT. Its translation is CASSAGQGNTEAFF.

This clone has more than one count but fewer than ten. This CDR3 is also generated by other DNA sequences in the sample. The chain couples TRBV14 to TRBJ2-7; 11 nucleotides align to TRBD2. Trimming cost V 4 bases and J 4 bases; bases outside gene matches: 0. CDR1 is SGHDN, CDR2 FVKESK, per germline. The CDR3 is made up of 13 amino acids. The CDR3 loop is CASSRLAGYEQYF. The CDR3, as DNA: TGTGCCAGCAGCCGACTAGCGGGGTACGAGCAGTACTTC.

The chain uses TRBV27 and TRBJ1-2; 10 bases align to TRBD1. The CDR3 length is 15 residues. Trimming took 4 bases from V and 8 from J; bases not matched to a gene: 10. Germline-derived CDR1 and CDR2 are MNHEY and SMNVEV (reference sequence). CDR3 region: CASSSSGTGAKGYTF. CDR3 DNA sequence: TGTGCCAGCAGTTCATCCGGGACAGGGGCAAAGGGCTACACCTTC.

In this sample, this clone turned up many times. The rearrangement joins TRBV7-9 to TRBJ1-1; possibly TRBD1 for D (5 bases). This CDR3 region has 15 residues. Germline V gene lookup returns CDR1 SEHNR and CDR2 FQNEAQ (reference sequence). V was clipped by 4 bases and J by 5 bases, with 17 bases between them. The CDR3 is CASSYERGGNTEAFF. As DNA, the CDR3 is TGTGCCAGCAGCTACGAGAGGGGTGGGAATACTGAAGCTTTCTTT.

The chain has TRBV27 and TRBJ1-2; D is ambiguous. Germline assignment: CDR1 MNHEY and CDR2 SMNVEV (reference sequence). CDR3 length: 15 residues. The ends were cut back, 4 bases at V and 0 bases at J, with 12 bases in the middle. CDR3 sequence (DNA): TGTGCCAGCAGTTACGGCGGCACCTCTAACTATGGCTACACCTTC. Amino acids: CASSYGGTSNYGYTF.

This CDR3 is CAISESNRGQETQYF. CDR3 sequence (DNA): TGTGCCATCAGTGAGTCGAACCGGGGGCAAGAGACCCAGTACTTC. The chain couples TRBV10-3 to TRBJ2-5; perhaps TRBD2 as D (6 bases). Trimming removed 0 bases from V and 2 bases from J, with 10 bases in between. This CDR3 contains 15 residues. The germline gives CDR1 ENHRY, CDR2 SYGVKD.

The V gene is TRBV11-2, the J gene TRBJ2-7, with D perhaps TRBD2 (5 bases). The CDR3 is made up of 14 amino acids. V shed 8 bases and J shed 0 bases, with 14 bases lying between them. CDR1 SGHAT and CDR2 FQNNGV come from the germline V gene. The CDR3 region has the DNA TGTGCCAGCTCGAGGACTGACTTCTCCTACGAGCAGTACTTC. Its protein product is CASSRTDFSYEQYF. Variable domain in full (rest from reference TRBV11-2 and TRBJ2-7): EAGVAQSPRYKIIEKRQSVAFWCNPISGHATLYWYQQILGQGPKLLIQFQNNGVVDDSQLPKDRFSAERLKGVDSTLKIQPAKLEDSAVYLCASSRTDFSYEQYFGPGTRLTVT.

V usage is TRBV4-3 and J usage is TRBJ1-2, with D possibly matching TRBD1 (6 bases). CDR3 length equals 16 residues. V lost 2 bases, J lost 8 bases, and 21 bases lay in between. Looked up from germline, CDR1 is LGHNA and CDR2 is YSLEER. The DNA of the CDR3 is TGCGCCAGCAGCCAATCTACAGGGTGGTCCGGCCGGGGCTACACCTTC. The encoded protein is CASSQSTGWSGRGYTF.

This clone appeared a few times. This CDR3 is CASSERAPGELFF. CDR3 nucleotides: TGTGCCAGTAGCGAAAGGGCCCCCGGGGAGCTGTTTTTT. The chain joins TRBV19 to TRBJ2-2; the D is unclear. V lost 6 bases and J lost 6, with 11 bases in between. This CDR3 comprises 13 residues. Germline V gene sequence: CDR1 LNHDA, CDR2 SQIVND (reference sequence). The variable domain in full, completed from reference TRBV19 and TRBJ2-2, reads DGGITQSPKYLFRKEGQNVTLSCEQNLNHDAMYWYRQDPGQGLRLIYYSQIVNDFQKGDIAEGYSVSREKKESFPLTVTSAQKNPTAFYLCASSERAPGELFFGEGSRLTVL.